This T cell receptor (beta chain) was recorded in a study of control samples from healthy donors and cancer patients. The count of this clone is one. Sequenced by immunoSEQ multiplex PCR; TCRdb stores in-frame clones only, minus some. The data contain some 190,000 clones, around 90% of them seen just once; the ten biggest clones take up 1.8%. Germline V gene sequence: CDR1 PRHDT, CDR2 FYEKMQ (reference sequence). The CDR3 totals 13 residues. The J segment lost 4 bases and the V segment lost 5 bases, leaving 4 bases of the junction unmatched. The sample taken for sequencing was blood. The chain employs TRBV13 and TRBJ2-7, with 8 bases lining up with TRBD1. This TCR came from a young man in good health. The CDR3: CASSPDRGYEQYF. CDR3 sequence (DNA): TGTGCCAGCAGCCCCGACAGGGGTTACGAGCAGTACTTC.